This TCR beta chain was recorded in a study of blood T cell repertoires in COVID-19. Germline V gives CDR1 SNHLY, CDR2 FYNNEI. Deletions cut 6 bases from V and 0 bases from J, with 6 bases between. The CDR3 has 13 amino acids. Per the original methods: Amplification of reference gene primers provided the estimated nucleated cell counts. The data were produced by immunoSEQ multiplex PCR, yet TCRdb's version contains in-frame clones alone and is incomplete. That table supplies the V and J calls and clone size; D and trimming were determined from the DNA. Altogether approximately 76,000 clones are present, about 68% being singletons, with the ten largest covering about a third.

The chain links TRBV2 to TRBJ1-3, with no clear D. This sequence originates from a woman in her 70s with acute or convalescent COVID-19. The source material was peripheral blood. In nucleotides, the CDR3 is TGTGCCAGCAGGGAGAGCTCTGGAAACACCATATATTTT. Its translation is CASRESSGNTIYF.